The 12 T cell receptor beta chains below come from one sample, sequenced in a study of neoadjuvant nivolumab and ipilimumab in lung cancer (TCRdb year 2020). The time point tag for this specimen amounts to: at surgical resection after neoadjuvant nivolumab +/- ipilimumab. The library was made by the immunoSEQ multiplex PCR assay. As stored in TCRdb, this immuneACCESS dataset retains in-frame rearrangements with V and J assigned. A fraction of the clones does not appear; measured against another copy, unresolved V genes explain less than half of the discrepancy, and the remainder lacks a known reason. Present in this sample are roughly 19,000 clones, around 80% of which were seen just once. The ten largest clones add up to roughly 7.7% of the sample. Sample: tumor tissue, taken after neoadjuvant nivolumab, alone or with ipilimumab, at or shortly before surgery. Source of these receptors: an adult with non-small cell lung cancer.

V is TRBV29-1 and J is TRBJ2-1; D gene ambiguous. Germline CDR1 reads SQVTM; CDR2 reads ANQGSEA. Trimming pared 3 bases from V and 4 bases from J, leaving 10 bases between. This CDR3 region has 13 residues. This CDR3 is CSVDRQRYNEQFF. The CDR3 DNA is TGCAGCGTTGATAGGCAGAGGTACAATGAGCAGTTCTTC.

The CDR3 loop is CASSLRDGQERSAFF. Here the CDR3 DNA reads TGTGCCAGCAGCTTGCGGGACGGACAGGAAAGGTCAGCTTTCTTT. The chain carries TRBV7-9 and TRBJ1-1; 7 bases are shared with TRBD1. CDR3 size: 15 residues. V lost 3 bases and J lost 10; bases outside the gene matches: 14. Looked up from germline, CDR1 is SEHNR and CDR2 is FQNEAQ (reference sequence).

V gene TRBV5-1 combines with J gene TRBJ2-5; 8 bases fit TRBD2. This CDR3 is 13 amino acids long. V dropped 1 base and J dropped 5; count of bases not matched to a gene: 1. CDR1 is SGHRS, CDR2 YFSETQ, per germline. The CDR3 is CASSLQRGETQYF. The CDR3 region has the DNA TGCGCCAGCAGCTTGCAGCGGGGGGAGACCCAGTACTTC. Combining the CDR3 with reference TRBV5-1 and TRBJ2-5 gives the whole variable domain KAGVTQTPRYLIKTRGQQVTLSCSPISGHRSVSWYQQTPGQGLQFLFEYFSETQRNKGNFPGRFSGRQFSNSRSEMNVSTLELGDSALYLCASSLQRGETQYFGPGTRLLVL.

The genes are TRBV5-4 and TRBJ2-5, with a weak D call TRBD1 (6 bases). Trimming cost V 5 bases and J 4 bases, with 15 bases left between them. The CDR3 runs 14 residues. Germline loops: CDR1 SGHNT, CDR2 YYREEE (reference sequence). CDR3 in DNA: TGTGCCAGCAGTTTCGGACAGACTACAGAGACCCAGTACTTC. Translating gives CASSFGQTTETQYF.

The chain couples TRBV2 to TRBJ2-1; D unresolved. CDR1 is SNHLY, CDR2 FYNNEI, per germline. Deletions cut 1 base from V and 1 base from J, with 8 bases between. The CDR3 is made up of 15 amino acids. The CDR3 protein is CASSEESVSYNEQFF. CDR3 nucleotides: TGTGCCAGCAGTGAAGAAAGCGTATCCTACAATGAGCAGTTCTTC.

The gene calls are TRBV5-4 and TRBJ2-1, with D uncertain. Deletions cut 0 bases from V and 6 bases from J, with 16 bases between. The CDR3 runs 16 residues. Germline assignment: CDR1 SGHNT and CDR2 YYREEE (reference sequence). CDR3 region: CASSLGQIGVSNEQFF. CDR3 nucleotides: TGTGCCAGCAGCTTGGGGCAGATTGGAGTTAGCAATGAGCAGTTCTTC.

Here the CDR3 reads CASSEPGQGGRLFF. The CDR3 DNA is TGTGCCAGCAGTGAGCCGGGACAGGGGGGAAGACTGTTTTTT. The V and J genes are TRBV6-1 and TRBJ1-4; 11 positions agree with TRBD1. Germline-derived CDR1 and CDR2 are MNHNS and SASEGT. The CDR3 is 14 residues long. Trimming took 3 bases from V and 13 from J; bases not matched to a gene: 7.

The genes are TRBV6-5 and TRBJ2-7; D is unresolved. The CDR3 contains 11 residues. V shed 8 bases and J shed 3 bases, with 8 bases lying between them. The germline CDR1 and CDR2 sequences are MNHEY and SVGAGI. The CDR3 sequence: CASGHSYEQYF. CDR3 DNA sequence: TGTGCCAGCGGCCACAGCTACGAGCAGTACTTC.

Within the sample, this clone is medium-sized. The chain is built from TRBV7-8 and TRBJ1-3; no definite D call. This CDR3 is 10 amino acids long. The V end lost 5 bases, the J end lost 14 bases, and 10 bases lay between the germline ends. Germline CDR1 SGHVS, CDR2 FQNEAQ. The CDR3 spells CASSNQEVYF. The DNA of the CDR3 is TGTGCCAGCAGCAATCAGGAGGTATATTTT.

This chain uses TRBV7-9 with TRBJ2-2; TRBD2 matches at 9 bases. V lost 5 bases and J lost 6; bases outside the gene matches: 13. This CDR3 contains 17 residues. Germline CDR1 SEHNR, CDR2 FQNEAQ (reference sequence). Written as DNA, the CDR3 is TGTGCCAGCAGCCCTATTCTCGGCGGGAGGGCCCCCGGGGAGCTGTTTTTT. It yields the protein CASSPILGGRAPGELFF.

The gene calls are TRBV6-1 and TRBJ1-2; D might be TRBD1 (6 bases). This CDR3 spans 12 amino acids. V lost 4 bases and J lost 7, with 10 bases in between. Germline V gives CDR1 MNHNS, CDR2 SASEGT. CDR3 loop: CASSGGTSGYTF. As DNA, the CDR3 is TGTGCCAGCAGTGGGGGGACAAGTGGCTACACCTTC.

The chain is built from TRBV11-2 and TRBJ2-7; D may match TRBD1 or TRBD2 (7 bases each). Germline CDR1 SGHAT, CDR2 FQNNGV. Trimming took 0 bases from V and 4 from J, leaving 13 bases between them. The CDR3 is 15 residues long. CDR3: CASSLDQGGRYEQYF. The CDR3, as DNA: TGTGCCAGCAGCTTAGATCAGGGGGGGAGATACGAGCAGTACTTC.